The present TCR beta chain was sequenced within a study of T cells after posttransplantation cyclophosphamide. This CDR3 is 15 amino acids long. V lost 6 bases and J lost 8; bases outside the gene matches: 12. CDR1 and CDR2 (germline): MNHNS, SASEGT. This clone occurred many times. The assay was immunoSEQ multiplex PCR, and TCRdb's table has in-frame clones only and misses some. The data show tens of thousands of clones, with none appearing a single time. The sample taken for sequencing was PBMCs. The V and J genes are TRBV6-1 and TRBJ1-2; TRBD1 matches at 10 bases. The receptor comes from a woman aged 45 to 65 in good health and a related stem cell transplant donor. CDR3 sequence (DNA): TGTGCCAGCAGAGTCCCGGGACAGGGGTTTCGCGGCTACACCTTC. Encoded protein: CASRVPGQGFRGYTF.